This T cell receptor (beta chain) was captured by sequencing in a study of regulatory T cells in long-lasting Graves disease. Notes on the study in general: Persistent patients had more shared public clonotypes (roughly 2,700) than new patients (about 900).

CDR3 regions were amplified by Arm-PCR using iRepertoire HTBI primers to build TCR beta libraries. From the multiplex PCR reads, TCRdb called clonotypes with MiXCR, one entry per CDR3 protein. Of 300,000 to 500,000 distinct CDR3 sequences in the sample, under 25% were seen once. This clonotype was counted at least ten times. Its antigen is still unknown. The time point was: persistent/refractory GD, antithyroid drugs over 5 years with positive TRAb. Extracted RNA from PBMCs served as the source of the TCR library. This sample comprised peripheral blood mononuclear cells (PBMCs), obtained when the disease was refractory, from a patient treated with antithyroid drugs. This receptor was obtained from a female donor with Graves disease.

The CDR3 spells CASSLSRSLAKNIQYF. The CDR3 DNA is TGTGCCAGCAGTTTATCCCGATCGCTAGCCAAAAACATTCAGTACTTC. The chain employs TRBV28 and TRBJ2-4; no reliable D call. Trimming pared 1 base from V and 0 bases from J, leaving 10 bases between. Germline assignment: CDR1 MDHEN and CDR2 SYDVKM. The CDR3 covers 16 residues.